Following are 21 T cell receptor beta chains from one sample sequenced in a study of cytomegalovirus exposure and HLA in healthy donors. 13 Jbeta primers and 60 Vbeta primers were used for the PCR. Only in-frame clones appear in the TCRdb table, and some are missing; sequencing was by immunoSEQ multiplex PCR. The sample carries fewer than 70,000 clones, approximately 76% recorded once. The sequenced sample was PBMCs. All receptors derive from a man aged 50-60 years in good health and CMV-seronegative.

The gene calls are TRBV5-3 and TRBJ1-5; TRBD1 agrees at 9 bases. TRBV5-3 is an open reading frame whose function is uncertain. The length of the CDR3 is 17 residues. Losses at the gene ends were 5 bases for V and 0 bases for J; bases not matched to a gene: 9. CDR3 in amino acids: CARSEDRGISSNQPQHF. DNA of the CDR3: TGTGCCAGAAGTGAGGACAGGGGAATATCTAGCAATCAGCCCCAGCATTTT.

The rearrangement links TRBV27 to TRBJ2-1; 9 nucleotides line up with TRBD2. Germline V lookup: CDR1 MNHEY, CDR2 SMNVEV (reference sequence). The CDR3 consists of 14 residues. J lost 3 bases, V lost 8 bases, and 5 bases had no gene match. The CDR3 nucleotides are TGTGCCAGCGCTACTAGCGGGCGCTACAATGAGCAGTTCTTC. This sequence encodes CASATSGRYNEQFF.

The genes are TRBV9 and TRBJ2-5; 12 nucleotides agree with TRBD2. This CDR3 has 14 amino acids. Germline CDR1 SGDLS, CDR2 YYNGEE. Trimming took 3 bases from V and 5 from J; bases not matched to a gene: 2. The CDR3 sequence: CASSAGTSGETQYF. The CDR3 region has the DNA TGTGCCAGCAGCGCAGGGACTAGCGGGGAGACCCAGTACTTC.

This clone appeared a few times. The V and J genes are TRBV19 and TRBJ1-1; weak D call: TRBD1 (6 bases). CDR3 size: 14 residues. V was cut by 1 base and J by 5 bases, with 11 bases left in between. Germline CDR1 and CDR2: LNHDA and SQIVND (reference sequence). CDR3 region: CASSIGTGLTEAFF. The DNA of the CDR3 is TGTGCCAGTAGTATAGGAACAGGGTTGACTGAAGCTTTCTTT.

J is TRBJ2-2 and V is TRBV19; no firm D call. V was shortened by 8 bases and J by 7 bases, with 5 bases between the two germline ends. This CDR3 region has 10 residues. Germline values: CDR1 LNHDA, CDR2 SQIVND (reference sequence). CDR3 in amino acids: CASGIGELFF. DNA for the CDR3: TGTGCCAGTGGCATCGGGGAGCTGTTTTTT. The full variable domain, in which reference TRBV19 and TRBJ2-2 provide the parts outside the CDR3, is DGGITQSPKYLFRKEGQNVTLSCEQNLNHDAMYWYRQDPGQGLRLIYYSQIVNDFQKGDIAEGYSVSREKKESFPLTVTSAQKNPTAFYLCASGIGELFFGEGSRLTVL.

The chain combines TRBV27 with TRBJ2-7; 9 nucleotides match TRBD2. V shed 1 base, J shed 9 bases, and the junction held 10 bases outside the gene matches. Germline V gene sequence: CDR1 MNHEY, CDR2 SMNVEV (reference sequence). This CDR3 has 15 residues. CDR3 in amino acids: CASSLLGGGARGQYF. CDR3 coding DNA: TGTGCCAGCAGTTTATTGGGCGGGGGGGCGAGAGGGCAGTACTTC.

V is TRBV29-1 and J is TRBJ1-1; TRBD1 agrees at 7 bases. Looked up from germline, CDR1 is SQVTM and CDR2 is ANQGSEA. CDR3 length equals 13 residues. The ends lost 6 bases at V and 5 bases at J; junction bases unmatched: 9. DNA for the CDR3: TGCAGCGTCCGAAGGGGGCTGGGGACTGAAGCTTTCTTT. This encodes CSVRRGLGTEAFF.

This clone rates as medium-sized. This chain joins TRBV6-4 and TRBJ2-3; 10 positions agree with TRBD2. The V gene end was trimmed by 5 bases and the J gene end by 2 bases; junction bases not matched to a gene: 4. The germline V gene has CDR1 MRHNA and CDR2 SNTAGT. The CDR3 is made up of 15 amino acids. CDR3 nucleotide sequence: TGTGCCAGCAGTAGCGGGGGGGCGGACACAGATACGCAGTATTTT. This translates into CASSSGGADTDTQYF.

The V gene is TRBV21-1, the J gene TRBJ2-7; the D segment call TRBD1 is taken from the table without a DNA check. TRBV21-1 is shown as a pseudogene. This CDR3 has 16 residues. DNA for the CDR3: TGTGCCAGCAGCAAAGTCAGCGGACAGGGGGCAGGCGAGCAGTACTTC. Protein product: CASSKVSGQGAGEQYF.

This clone was observed a handful of times. The chain carries TRBV7-3 and TRBJ2-7; possibly TRBD1 for D (8 bases). Germline V CDR1 and CDR2: SGHTA, FQGTGA. V lost 0 bases and J lost 3, with 18 bases in between. The CDR3 contains 17 residues. Written as DNA, the CDR3 is TGTGCCAGCAGCTTAACGGGCGTCAACAGGGGGGGCTACGAGCAGTACTTC. Translation gives CASSLTGVNRGGYEQYF. Together with reference TRBV7-3 and TRBJ2-7, the CDR3 gives the full variable domain: GAGVSQTPSNKVTEKGKYVELRCDPISGHTALYWYRQSLGQGPEFLIYFQGTGAADDSGLPNDRFFAVRPEGSVSTLKIQRTERGDSAVYLCASSLTGVNRGGYEQYFGPGTRLTVT.

The chain is built from TRBV10-3 and TRBJ2-3; 8 bases map to TRBD2. CDR1 and CDR2 (germline): ENHRY, SYGVKD. V shed 6 bases and J 3 bases; nucleotides not matched to a gene: 11. This CDR3 region has 16 residues. For the CDR3, the DNA is TGTGCCATCAGAAGGGGGACGGGGGGGAGGACAGATACGCAGTATTTT. Encoded protein: CAIRRGTGGRTDTQYF.

This clone was seen a single time. The chain carries TRBV9 and TRBJ2-3; 11 nucleotides line up with TRBD1. CDR1 and CDR2 from the germline V gene are SGDLS and YYNGEE. CDR3 length: 16 amino acids. After removal of 0 bases from V and 5 bases from J, the junction contained 5 bases not matched to a gene. The CDR3 loop is CASSVVGTGGRDTQYF. CDR3 nucleotide sequence: TGTGCCAGCAGCGTAGTTGGGACAGGGGGGAGAGATACGCAGTATTTT.

The chain joins TRBV29-1 to TRBJ2-4; tentatively, D is TRBD1 (6 bases). This CDR3 contains 15 residues. Germline V gives CDR1 SQVTM, CDR2 ANQGSEA. With 6 bases removed from V and 4 bases from J, the gap between germline ends came to 19 bases. This CDR3 is CSVGLSQGGKNIQYF. DNA for the CDR3: TGCAGCGTCGGACTTTCACAGGGTGGGAAAAACATTCAGTACTTC.

This clone was seen a handful of times. The CDR3 sequence: CAVGSRTDTQYF. CDR3 coding DNA: TGTGCCGTCGGGAGCCGCACAGATACGCAGTATTTT. This chain links TRBV6-6 with TRBJ2-3; tentative D call: TRBD2 (6 bases). Germline lookup yields CDR1 MNHNY and CDR2 SVGAGI (reference sequence). CDR3 length: 12 residues. The V end lost 11 bases, the J end lost 1 base, and 10 bases lay between the germline ends.

V and J are TRBV5-1 and TRBJ2-5; 8 bases match TRBD1. The closer fit of TRBJ2-7 to the DNA end suggests the J call may be wrong. The germline CDR1 and CDR2 sequences are SGHRS and YFSETQ. This CDR3 has 15 residues. For the CDR3, the DNA is TGCGCCAGCAGCTTGGTGGGACAGGAAAAGTACGAGCAGTACTTC. It is translated as CASSLVGQEKYEQYF.

The V gene is TRBV4-1, the J gene TRBJ2-1, with 9 bases lining up with TRBD2. The CDR3 is 17 residues long. Looked up from germline, CDR1 is MGHRA and CDR2 is YSYEKL. With 0 bases clipped from V and 3 bases from J, the junction kept 6 bases outside the gene matches. Here the CDR3 reads CASSQESAGGIYNEQFF. The CDR3 DNA reads as TGCGCCAGCAGCCAAGAATCAGCGGGGGGTATCTACAATGAGCAGTTCTTC.

The chain couples TRBV25-1 to TRBJ1-5; 10 bases agree with TRBD1. Germline V gene sequence: CDR1 MGHDK, CDR2 SYGVNS. The V segment lost 4 bases and the J segment 6 bases; nucleotides outside the gene matches: 6. The CDR3 runs 15 residues. CDR3 region: CASSGTGGFGQPQHF. CDR3 nucleotides: TGTGCCAGCAGTGGGACAGGGGGGTTCGGTCAGCCCCAGCATTTT.

The chain has TRBV19 and TRBJ2-7; possible D gene TRBD1, 5 bases. The germline gives CDR1 LNHDA, CDR2 SQIVND (reference sequence). V lost 1 base and J lost 1, with 8 bases in between. This CDR3 comprises 14 residues. The CDR3: CASSIVPGSYEQYF. CDR3 in DNA: TGTGCCAGTAGTATAGTCCCAGGGTCCTACGAGCAGTACTTC.

This chain connects TRBV6-1 to TRBJ1-1, with a possible D match to TRBD1 (5 bases). The germline V gene encodes CDR1 MNHNS and CDR2 SASEGT. V lost 4 bases, J lost 5 bases, and 20 bases lay in between. The CDR3 spans 16 residues. CDR3 sequence reads: CASSGGVPGGGTEAFF. In DNA form, the CDR3 reads TGTGCCAGCAGTGGGGGGGTGCCAGGTGGGGGAACTGAAGCTTTCTTT.

The chain joins TRBV5-4 to TRBJ2-7, with D perhaps matching TRBD1 (7 bases). CDR3 length: 15 residues. V lost 1 base, J lost 1 base, and 12 bases lay in between. CDR1 is SGHNT and CDR2 is YYREEE in the germline V gene (reference sequence). The CDR3 sequence: CASSLIQGGSYEQYF. As DNA, the CDR3 is TGTGCCAGCAGCTTGATCCAGGGGGGTTCCTACGAGCAGTACTTC. Drawing the rest from reference TRBV5-4 and TRBJ2-7, the complete variable domain is ETGVTQSPTHLIKTRGQQVTLRCSSQSGHNTVSWYQQALGQGPQFIFQYYREEENGRGNFPPRFSGLQFPNYSSELNVNALELDDSALYLCASSLIQGGSYEQYFGPGTRLTVT.

This CDR3 reads CASSLGQGARDNSPLHF. CDR3 sequence (DNA): TGTGCCAGCAGCTTGGGACAGGGGGCGCGTGATAATTCACCCCTCCACTTT. The gene calls are TRBV5-4 and TRBJ1-6, with 10 bases fitting TRBD1. Germline V gene lookup returns CDR1 SGHNT and CDR2 YYREEE (reference sequence). Trimming cost V 0 bases and J 5 bases; bases outside gene matches: 5. The CDR3 runs 17 residues.